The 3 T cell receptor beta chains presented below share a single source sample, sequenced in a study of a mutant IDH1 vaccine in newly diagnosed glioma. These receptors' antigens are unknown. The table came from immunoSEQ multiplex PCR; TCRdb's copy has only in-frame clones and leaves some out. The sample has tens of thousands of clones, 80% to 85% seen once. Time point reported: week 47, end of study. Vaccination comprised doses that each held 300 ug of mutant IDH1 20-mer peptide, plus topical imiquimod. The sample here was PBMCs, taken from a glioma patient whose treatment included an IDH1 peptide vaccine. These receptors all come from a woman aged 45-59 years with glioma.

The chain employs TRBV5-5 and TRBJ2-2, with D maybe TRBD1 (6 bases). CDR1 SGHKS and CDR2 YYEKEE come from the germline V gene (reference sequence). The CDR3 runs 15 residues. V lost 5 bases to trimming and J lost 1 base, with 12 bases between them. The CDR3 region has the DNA TGTGCCAGCAGGCCCGGGACAATGAACACCGGGGAGCTGTTTTTT. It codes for CASRPGTMNTGELFF.

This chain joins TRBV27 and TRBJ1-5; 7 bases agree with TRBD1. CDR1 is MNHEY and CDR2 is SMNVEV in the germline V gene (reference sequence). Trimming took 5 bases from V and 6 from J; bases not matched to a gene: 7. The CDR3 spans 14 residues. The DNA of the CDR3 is TGTGCCAGCAGTGTGACAGGGTCGGGTCAGCCCCAGCATTTT. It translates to CASSVTGSGQPQHF.

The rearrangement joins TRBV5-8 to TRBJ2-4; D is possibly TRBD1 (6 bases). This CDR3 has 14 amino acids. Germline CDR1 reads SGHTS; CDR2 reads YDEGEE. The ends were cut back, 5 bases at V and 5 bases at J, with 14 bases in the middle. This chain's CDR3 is CASRAQGRQNIQYF. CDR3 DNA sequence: TGTGCCAGCAGGGCACAGGGACGCCAAAACATTCAGTACTTC.